The 2 T cell receptor beta chains in this list originate from one sample, sequenced in a study of early T cells in non-severe SARS-CoV-2 infection. TCRdb re-analysed the 5' RACE reads in MiXCR, keeping a single row per CDR3 protein. The sample lists about 69,000 distinct CDR3 sequences, roughly 4.9% occurring once. Material: whole blood, obtained at baseline. These receptors all come from an adult who was a healthcare worker with PCR-confirmed SARS-CoV-2 infection or an uninfected control (not recorded which). The donor label of this sample is uncertain.

V and J are TRBV6-1 and TRBJ2-3; no clear D gene. CDR1 and CDR2 (germline): MNHNS, SASEGT. Trimming left V 7 bases short and J 1 base short, with 9 bases between. This CDR3 spans 13 amino acids. The CDR3 loop is CASIQLGTDTQYF. DNA of the CDR3: TGTGCCAGCATTCAGCTGGGCACAGATACGCAGTATTTT.

A few counts support this clonotype. The chain couples TRBV5-5 to TRBJ1-2; a possible D gene is TRBD1 (5 bases). Germline CDR1 SGHKS, CDR2 YYEKEE (reference sequence). Between the trimmed V and J ends, which lost 3 bases and 2 bases, there was a span of 11 bases. This CDR3 has 14 amino acids. The chain's CDR3 is CASSSGGMNYGYTF. CDR3 DNA sequence: TGTGCCAGCAGCTCCGGGGGGATGAACTATGGCTACACCTTC.